The clone carrying this TCR beta chain was seen just once. What it recognizes is unknown. A read error may be the cause here, since a much bigger clone is one base away. The CDR3 is made up of 14 amino acids. CDR1 is KGHSH and CDR2 is LQKENI in the germline V gene. V was pared by 8 bases and J by 4 bases, with 15 bases between. The sample originates from a study of liver allograft versus peripheral blood T cells. For the study at large: Within transplanted livers, the T cell receptor repertoires were examined and compared against the repertoires present in the peripheral blood of liver transplant recipients.

TCRdb itself ran the reads through MiXCR, one entry per CDR3 protein. The sample consists of some 2,000 distinct CDR3 sequences, 15% of them appearing once. Study-level findings and limits: Differences were reported between the T cell receptor repertoires inside liver allografts and those that were detected in peripheral blood.

The origin of this receptor is a human patient who had a liver transplant. The T cells may come from the graft donor. This chain connects TRBV18 to TRBJ1-5; D is possibly TRBD1 (6 bases). In nucleotides, the CDR3 is TGTGCCAGCGGAAAAGAGGGGGGGAATCAGCCCCAGCATTTT. It encodes CASGKEGGNQPQHF.